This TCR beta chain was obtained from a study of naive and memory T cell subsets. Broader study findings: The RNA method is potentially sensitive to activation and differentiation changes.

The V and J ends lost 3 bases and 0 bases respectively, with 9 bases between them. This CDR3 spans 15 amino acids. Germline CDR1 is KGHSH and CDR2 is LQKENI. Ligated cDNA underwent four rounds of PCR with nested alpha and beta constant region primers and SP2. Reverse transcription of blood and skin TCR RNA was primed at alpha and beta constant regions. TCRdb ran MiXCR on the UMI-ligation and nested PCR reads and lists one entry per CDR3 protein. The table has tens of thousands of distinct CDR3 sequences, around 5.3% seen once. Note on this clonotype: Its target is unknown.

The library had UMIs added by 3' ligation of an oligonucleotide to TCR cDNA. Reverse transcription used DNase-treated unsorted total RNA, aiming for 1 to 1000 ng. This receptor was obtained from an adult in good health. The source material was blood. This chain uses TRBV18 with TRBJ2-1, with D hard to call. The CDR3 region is CASSPVQYSYNEQFF. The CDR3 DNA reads TGTGCCAGCTCACCTGTCCAGTACTCCTACAATGAGCAGTTCTTC. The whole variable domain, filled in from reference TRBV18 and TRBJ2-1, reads NAGVMQNPRHLVRRRGQEARLRCSPMKGHSHVYWYRQLPEEGLKFMVYLQKENIIDESGMPKERFSAEFPKEGPSILRIQQVVRGDSAAYFCASSPVQYSYNEQFFGPGTRLTVL.